A selection of T cell receptor beta chains follows, all from one sample in a study of blood T cell repertoires in COVID-19. Data came from immunoSEQ multiplex PCR; TCRdb stores just in-frame clones and leaves some out. This sample has around 400,000 clones, with 80% to 95% found just once. Sequencing was performed on PBMCs or T cells enriched from blood (not recorded which). Every receptor here comes from a woman aged 40 to 50 who had been exposed to COVID-19. Each CDR3 is given with its conserved first and last residue. A D gene is named only where the DNA matches it firmly. The size entry is marked missing in some rows and otherwise reads once, few, many or a size class.

cdr3_aa: CASDPGQGLGNTEAFF
cdr3_nt: TGTGCCAGTGATCCGGGACAGGGGCTGGGGAACACTGAAGCTTTCTTT
v_call: TRBV5-4
j_call: TRBJ1-1
clone_size: .
d_call: TRBD1

cdr3_aa: CAWSAGQGASEQYF
cdr3_nt: TGTGCCTGGAGTGCCGGACAGGGGGCATCCGAGCAGTACTTC
v_call: TRBV30
j_call: TRBJ2-7
clone_size: .
d_call: TRBD1

cdr3_aa: CATSRGAGNTIYF
cdr3_nt: TGTGCCACCAGCAGGGGGGCCGGAAACACCATATATTTT
v_call: TRBV15
j_call: TRBJ1-3
clone_size: .
d_call: .

cdr3_aa: CASRSRGGDSPLHF
cdr3_nt: TGTGCCAGCAGAAGCAGGGGAGGGGATTCACCCCTCCACTTT
v_call: TRBV2
j_call: TRBJ1-6
clone_size: .
d_call: .

cdr3_aa: CASSLLQTASNYGYTF
cdr3_nt: TGCGCCAGCAGCTTGCTCCAGACAGCCTCTAACTATGGCTACACCTTC
v_call: TRBV5-1
j_call: TRBJ1-2
clone_size: .
d_call: .

cdr3_aa: CASSSQQGGNQPQHF
cdr3_nt: TGTGCCAGCAGTTCCCAACAGGGGGGCAATCAGCCCCAGCATTTT
v_call: TRBV6-5
j_call: TRBJ1-5
clone_size: .
d_call: TRBD1

cdr3_aa: CASSQIGAASGNTIYF
cdr3_nt: TGTGCCAGCAGCCAAATTGGGGCAGCCTCTGGAAACACCATATATTTT
v_call: TRBV3-1/TRBV3-2
j_call: TRBJ1-3
clone_size: .
d_call: .

cdr3_aa: CASRTRGVGETQYF
cdr3_nt: TGTGCCAGCAGGACCAGGGGCGTGGGAGAGACCCAGTACTTC
v_call: TRBV21-1
j_call: TRBJ2-5
clone_size: once
d_call: .

cdr3_aa: CASSPYARNTEAFF
cdr3_nt: TGTGCCAGCAGCCCCTATGCTCGGAACACTGAAGCTTTCTTT
v_call: TRBV7-6
j_call: TRBJ1-1
clone_size: .
d_call: .

cdr3_aa: CASNRQGTNYGYTF
cdr3_nt: TGTGCCAGTAACCGACAGGGAACTAACTATGGCTACACCTTC
v_call: TRBV19
j_call: TRBJ1-2
clone_size: .
d_call: TRBD1

cdr3_aa: CASPGTGGDLTF
cdr3_nt: TGTGCCAGCCCCGGGACAGGGGGCGATCTGACCTTC
v_call: TRBV12-3/TRBV12-4
j_call: TRBJ1-2
clone_size: .
d_call: TRBD1

cdr3_aa: CASRPPGYDYGYTF
cdr3_nt: TGTGCCAGCAGGCCTCCAGGCTATGACTATGGCTACACCTTC
v_call: TRBV27
j_call: TRBJ1-2
clone_size: few
d_call: .

cdr3_aa: CASSLVGSGYGYTF
cdr3_nt: TGCGCCAGCAGCTTGGTAGGGTCGGGGTATGGCTACACCTTC
v_call: TRBV5-1
j_call: TRBJ1-2
clone_size: .
d_call: .

cdr3_aa: CASSRLHEQYF
cdr3_nt: TGTGCCAGCAGTCGCCTACACGAGCAGTACTTC
v_call: TRBV6-5
j_call: TRBJ2-7
clone_size: .
d_call: .

cdr3_aa: CASTRTGTGDSEQYF
cdr3_nt: TGTGCCAGTACTCGCACCGGGACAGGGGATAGCGAGCAGTACTTC
v_call: TRBV19
j_call: TRBJ2-7
clone_size: .
d_call: TRBD1

cdr3_aa: CASRVAGGLEQFF
cdr3_nt: TGTGCCAGCAGAGTAGCGGGGGGACTAGAGCAGTTCTTC
v_call: TRBV2
j_call: TRBJ2-1
clone_size: .
d_call: TRBD2

cdr3_aa: CASSLSFGTGSHEQYF
cdr3_nt: TGTGCCAGCAGCTTATCCTTCGGGACAGGGTCCCACGAGCAGTACTTC
v_call: TRBV11-3
j_call: TRBJ2-7
clone_size: .
d_call: TRBD1

cdr3_aa: CASSPTENTEAFF
cdr3_nt: TGTGCCAGCAGCCCGACAGAGAACACTGAAGCTTTCTTT
v_call: TRBV7-9
j_call: TRBJ1-1
clone_size: .
d_call: .

cdr3_aa: CASSLGQGGNSPLHF
cdr3_nt: TGTGCCAGCAGCTTAGGACAGGGGGGTAATTCACCCCTCCACTTT
v_call: TRBV7-3
j_call: TRBJ1-6
clone_size: .
d_call: TRBD1

cdr3_aa: CASSRQGLYNEQFF
cdr3_nt: TGTGCCAGCAGCCGCCAGGGACTCTACAATGAGCAGTTCTTC
v_call: TRBV7-9
j_call: TRBJ2-1
clone_size: .
d_call: .

cdr3_aa: CASSDARGYNEQFF
cdr3_nt: TGTGCCAGCAGTGATGCCAGGGGCTACAATGAGCAGTTCTTC
v_call: TRBV6-1
j_call: TRBJ2-1
clone_size: .
d_call: .

cdr3_aa: CAISEYGIGNQPQHF
cdr3_nt: TGTGCCATCAGTGAGTACGGAATCGGGAATCAGCCCCAGCATTTT
v_call: TRBV10-3
j_call: TRBJ1-5
clone_size: .
d_call: .

cdr3_aa: CASSLRRDNYGYTF
cdr3_nt: TGTGCCAGCAGCCTTAGACGGGATAACTATGGCTACACCTTC
v_call: TRBV7-8
j_call: TRBJ1-2
clone_size: .
d_call: .

cdr3_aa: CASSPTQRPSTDTQYF
cdr3_nt: TGTGCCAGCAGCCCCACTCAGCGGCCTAGCACAGATACGCAGTATTTT
v_call: TRBV5-5
j_call: TRBJ2-3
clone_size: .
d_call: .

cdr3_aa: CASSGTGINQPQHF
cdr3_nt: TGTGCCAGCAGCGGGACAGGGATTAATCAGCCCCAGCATTTT
v_call: TRBV14
j_call: TRBJ1-5
clone_size: .
d_call: TRBD1

cdr3_aa: CASSLRTGHYGYTF
cdr3_nt: TGTGCCAGCAGCTTAAGGACAGGCCACTATGGCTACACCTTC
v_call: TRBV13
j_call: TRBJ1-2
clone_size: .
d_call: TRBD1

cdr3_aa: CASSPPGGIQETQYF
cdr3_nt: TGCGCCAGCAGCCCCCCGGGGGGGATTCAAGAGACCCAGTACTTC
v_call: TRBV5-1
j_call: TRBJ2-5
clone_size: .
d_call: TRBD2

cdr3_aa: CASSLGTGGSDTGELFF
cdr3_nt: TGTGCCAGCAGCTTAGGGACAGGGGGCTCGGACACCGGGGAGCTGTTTTTT
v_call: TRBV11-3
j_call: TRBJ2-2
clone_size: .
d_call: TRBD1

cdr3_aa: CAWSAHRGQTEAFF
cdr3_nt: TGTGCCTGGAGTGCCCACAGGGGGCAAACTGAAGCTTTCTTT
v_call: TRBV30
j_call: TRBJ1-1
clone_size: .
d_call: TRBD1

cdr3_aa: CASSQDIDLPRGEQYF
cdr3_nt: TGTGCCAGCAGCCAAGATATTGACCTCCCCCGGGGCGAGCAGTACTTC
v_call: TRBV3-1/TRBV3-2
j_call: TRBJ2-7
clone_size: .
d_call: .

cdr3_aa: CASSLEGTAFGQPQHF
cdr3_nt: TGTGCCAGCAGTTTAGAAGGGACAGCGTTCGGACAGCCCCAGCATTTT
v_call: TRBV27
j_call: TRBJ1-5
clone_size: once
d_call: TRBD1

cdr3_aa: CATSVAGNYNEQFF
cdr3_nt: TGTGCCACCAGTGTAGCAGGGAACTACAATGAGCAGTTCTTC
v_call: TRBV24-1
j_call: TRBJ2-1
clone_size: .
d_call: .

cdr3_aa: CASSLTGYEQYF
cdr3_nt: TGCGCCAGCAGCCTAACAGGTTACGAGCAGTACTTC
v_call: TRBV5-1
j_call: TRBJ2-7
clone_size: .
d_call: .

cdr3_aa: CASSRTGPRETQYF
cdr3_nt: TGTGCCAGCAGCAGAACAGGGCCGAGGGAGACCCAGTACTTC
v_call: TRBV7-2
j_call: TRBJ2-5
clone_size: .
d_call: .

cdr3_aa: CASSSILARSRDGYEQYF
cdr3_nt: TGTGCCAGCAGTTCGATCCTAGCGAGGAGCCGGGATGGCTACGAGCAGTACTTC
v_call: TRBV27
j_call: TRBJ2-7
clone_size: .
d_call: .

cdr3_aa: CASSPGAESSYEQYF
cdr3_nt: TGTGCCAGCAGCCCAGGGGCGGAGAGCTCCTACGAGCAGTACTTC
v_call: TRBV9
j_call: TRBJ2-7
clone_size: .
d_call: .

cdr3_aa: CASSLQGLGEKLFF
cdr3_nt: TGTGCCAGCAGCTTACAGGGACTGGGAGAAAAACTGTTTTTT
v_call: TRBV7-2
j_call: TRBJ1-4
clone_size: .
d_call: .

cdr3_aa: CASSLDAGGLNEQFF
cdr3_nt: TGCGCCAGCAGCTTGGATGCGGGGGGGTTAAATGAGCAGTTCTTC
v_call: TRBV5-1
j_call: TRBJ2-1
clone_size: .
d_call: TRBD2

cdr3_aa: CASRPDRDRAYTGELFF
cdr3_nt: TGTGCCAGCAGACCCGACCGGGACAGGGCGTACACCGGGGAGCTGTTTTTT
v_call: TRBV5-4
j_call: TRBJ2-2
clone_size: .
d_call: TRBD1

cdr3_aa: CASSSAGAGELFF
cdr3_nt: TGCGCCAGCAGCTCGGCAGGGGCCGGGGAGCTGTTTTTT
v_call: TRBV5-1
j_call: TRBJ2-2
clone_size: .
d_call: .

cdr3_aa: CASSLRDWGKVSYEQYF
cdr3_nt: TGTGCCAGCAGCTTACGGGACTGGGGAAAAGTATCCTACGAGCAGTACTTC
v_call: TRBV7-2
j_call: TRBJ2-7
clone_size: .
d_call: .

cdr3_aa: CASSQALDEKLFF
cdr3_nt: TGCGCCAGCAGCCAAGCCCTTGATGAAAAACTGTTTTTT
v_call: TRBV4-1
j_call: TRBJ1-4
clone_size: .
d_call: .

cdr3_aa: CASSLGWDRIYGYTF
cdr3_nt: TGCGCCAGCAGCTTGGGTTGGGACAGGATCTATGGCTACACCTTC
v_call: TRBV5-1
j_call: TRBJ1-2
clone_size: .
d_call: TRBD1

cdr3_aa: CASSQDRGNSPLHF
cdr3_nt: TGCGCCAGCAGCCAAGATCGAGGGAATTCACCCCTCCACTTT
v_call: TRBV4-3
j_call: TRBJ1-6
clone_size: .
d_call: .

cdr3_aa: CASNKDRGSYNEQFF
cdr3_nt: TGTGCCAGCAATAAGGACAGGGGCTCCTACAATGAGCAGTTCTTC
v_call: TRBV6-5
j_call: TRBJ2-1
clone_size: .
d_call: TRBD1

cdr3_aa: CSAGTGIYGYTF
cdr3_nt: TGCAGCGCCGGGACAGGGATTTATGGCTACACCTTC
v_call: TRBV29-1
j_call: TRBJ1-2
clone_size: once
d_call: TRBD1

cdr3_aa: CASSPRLAGGHNEQFF
cdr3_nt: TGTGCCAGCAGTCCCCGACTAGCGGGGGGGCACAATGAGCAGTTCTTC
v_call: TRBV25-1
j_call: TRBJ2-1
clone_size: .
d_call: TRBD2

cdr3_aa: CASSIGQGNIQYF
cdr3_nt: TGTGCCAGTAGTATCGGACAGGGGAACATTCAGTACTTC
v_call: TRBV19
j_call: TRBJ2-4
clone_size: .
d_call: TRBD1

cdr3_aa: CASSPQGFYGYTF
cdr3_nt: TGTGCCAGTAGTCCCCAGGGATTCTATGGCTACACCTTC
v_call: TRBV19
j_call: TRBJ1-2
clone_size: .
d_call: .